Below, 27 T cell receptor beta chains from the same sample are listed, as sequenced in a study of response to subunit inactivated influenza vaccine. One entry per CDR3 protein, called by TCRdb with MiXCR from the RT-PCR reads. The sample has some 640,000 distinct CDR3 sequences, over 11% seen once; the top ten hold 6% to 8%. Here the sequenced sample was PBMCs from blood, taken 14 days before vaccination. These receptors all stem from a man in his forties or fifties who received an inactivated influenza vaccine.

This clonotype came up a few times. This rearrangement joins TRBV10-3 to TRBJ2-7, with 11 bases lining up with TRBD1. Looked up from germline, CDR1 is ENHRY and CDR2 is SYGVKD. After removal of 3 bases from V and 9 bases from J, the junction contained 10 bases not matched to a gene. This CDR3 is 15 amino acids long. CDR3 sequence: CAISDPTGTGGPQYF. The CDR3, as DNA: TGTGCCATCAGTGACCCAACCGGGACAGGGGGTCCGCAGTACTTC.

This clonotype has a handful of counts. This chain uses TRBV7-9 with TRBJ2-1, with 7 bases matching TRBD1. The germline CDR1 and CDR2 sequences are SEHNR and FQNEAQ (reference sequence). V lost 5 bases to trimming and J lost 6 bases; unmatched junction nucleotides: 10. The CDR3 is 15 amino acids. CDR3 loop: CASSPRQGLFNEQFF. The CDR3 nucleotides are TGTGCCAGCAGCCCCCGACAGGGTCTTTTCAATGAGCAGTTCTTC.

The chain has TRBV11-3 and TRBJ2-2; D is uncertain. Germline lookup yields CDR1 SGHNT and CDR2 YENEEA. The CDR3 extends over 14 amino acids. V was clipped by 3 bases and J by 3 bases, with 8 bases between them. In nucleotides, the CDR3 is TGTGCCAGCAGCTTTTTAAGGGACACCGGGGAGCTGTTTTTT. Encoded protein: CASSFLRDTGELFF.

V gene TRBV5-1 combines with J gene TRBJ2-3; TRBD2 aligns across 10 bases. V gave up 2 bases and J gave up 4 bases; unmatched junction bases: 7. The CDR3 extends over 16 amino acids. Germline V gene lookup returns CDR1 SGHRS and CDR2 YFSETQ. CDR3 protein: CASSLLAGGSSDTQYF. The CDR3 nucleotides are TGCGCCAGCAGCTTATTAGCGGGAGGAAGTTCAGATACGCAGTATTTT.

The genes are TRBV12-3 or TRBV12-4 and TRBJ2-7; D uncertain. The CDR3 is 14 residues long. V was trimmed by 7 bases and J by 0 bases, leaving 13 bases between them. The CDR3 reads CASKGPGSSYEQYF. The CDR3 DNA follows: TGTGCCAGCAAGGGTCCAGGCAGCTCCTACGAGCAGTACTTC.

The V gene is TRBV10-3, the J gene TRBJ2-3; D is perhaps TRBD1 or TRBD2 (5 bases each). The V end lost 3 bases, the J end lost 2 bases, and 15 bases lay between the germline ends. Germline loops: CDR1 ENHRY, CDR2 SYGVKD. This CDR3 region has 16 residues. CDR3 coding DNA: TGTGCCATCAGTGATCCCCGACGGGACGCCACAGATACGCAGTATTTT. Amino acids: CAISDPRRDATDTQYF.

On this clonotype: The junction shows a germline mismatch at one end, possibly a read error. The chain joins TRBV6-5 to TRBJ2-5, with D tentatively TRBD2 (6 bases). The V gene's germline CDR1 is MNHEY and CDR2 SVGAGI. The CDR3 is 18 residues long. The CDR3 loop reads CASSYSMGGPVVGEIQYF. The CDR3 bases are TGTGCCAGCAGTTACTCCATGGGGGGACCCGTCGTGGGGGAGATCCAGTACTTC.

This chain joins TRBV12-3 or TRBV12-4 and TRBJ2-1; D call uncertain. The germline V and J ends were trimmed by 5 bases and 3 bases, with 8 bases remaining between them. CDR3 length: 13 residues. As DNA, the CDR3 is TGTGCCAGCAGTCACGCCCGCTACAATGAGCAGTTCTTC. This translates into CASSHARYNEQFF.

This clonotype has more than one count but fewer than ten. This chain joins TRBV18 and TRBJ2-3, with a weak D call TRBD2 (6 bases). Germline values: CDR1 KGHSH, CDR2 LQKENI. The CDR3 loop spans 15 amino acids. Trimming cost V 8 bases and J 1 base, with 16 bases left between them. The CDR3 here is CASTPMGGGTDTQYF. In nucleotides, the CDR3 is TGTGCCAGCACCCCGATGGGCGGGGGCACAGATACGCAGTATTTT. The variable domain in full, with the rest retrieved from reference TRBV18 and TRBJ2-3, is NAGVMQNPRHLVRRRGQEARLRCSPMKGHSHVYWYRQLPEEGLKFMVYLQKENIIDESGMPKERFSAEFPKEGPSILRIQQVVRGDSAAYFCASTPMGGGTDTQYFGPGTRLTVL.

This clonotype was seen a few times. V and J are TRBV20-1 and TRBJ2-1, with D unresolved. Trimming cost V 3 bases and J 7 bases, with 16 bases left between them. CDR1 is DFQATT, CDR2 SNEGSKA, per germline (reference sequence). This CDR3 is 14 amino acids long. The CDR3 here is CSARMIPTSNEQFF. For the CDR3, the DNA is TGCAGTGCTAGGATGATCCCGACAAGTAATGAGCAGTTCTTC.

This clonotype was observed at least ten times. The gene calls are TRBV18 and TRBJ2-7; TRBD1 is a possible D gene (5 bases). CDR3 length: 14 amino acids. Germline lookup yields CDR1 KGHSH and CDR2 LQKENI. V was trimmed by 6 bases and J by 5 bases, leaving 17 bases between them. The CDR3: CASSHGVGLDEQYF. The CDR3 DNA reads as TGTGCCAGCTCCCACGGTGTGGGGCTTGACGAGCAGTACTTC. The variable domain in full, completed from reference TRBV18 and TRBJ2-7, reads NAGVMQNPRHLVRRRGQEARLRCSPMKGHSHVYWYRQLPEEGLKFMVYLQKENIIDESGMPKERFSAEFPKEGPSILRIQQVVRGDSAAYFCASSHGVGLDEQYFGPGTRLTVT.

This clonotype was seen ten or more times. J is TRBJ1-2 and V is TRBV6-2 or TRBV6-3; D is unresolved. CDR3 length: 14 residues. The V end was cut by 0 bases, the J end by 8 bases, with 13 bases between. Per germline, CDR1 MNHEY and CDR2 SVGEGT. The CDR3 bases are TGTGCCAGCAGTTACTCGATCGGTCGTGGAGGCTACACCTTC. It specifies CASSYSIGRGGYTF.

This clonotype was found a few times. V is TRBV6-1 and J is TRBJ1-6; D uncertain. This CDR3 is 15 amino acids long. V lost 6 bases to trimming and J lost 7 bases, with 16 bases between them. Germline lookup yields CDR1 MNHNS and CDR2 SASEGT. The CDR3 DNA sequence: TGTGCCAGCAGCTCTGGATCAGTGGGGAATTCACCCCTCCACTTT. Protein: CASSSGSVGNSPLHF.

In nucleotides, the CDR3 is TGTGCCAGCACTGTGGGACTAGCGGGAGCCTACGAGCAGTACTTC. Translated, it gives CASTVGLAGAYEQYF. The chain couples TRBV12-3 or TRBV12-4 to TRBJ2-7; TRBD2 matches at 14 bases. With 7 bases clipped from V and 2 bases from J, the junction kept 4 bases outside the gene matches. This CDR3 has 15 residues.

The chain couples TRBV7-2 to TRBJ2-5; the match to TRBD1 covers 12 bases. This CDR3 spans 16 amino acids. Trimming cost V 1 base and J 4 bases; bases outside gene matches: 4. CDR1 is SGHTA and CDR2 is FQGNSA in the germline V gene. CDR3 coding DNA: TGTGCCAGCAGCTTAGGGGACAGGGGGCGACGAGAGACCCAGTACTTC. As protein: CASSLGDRGRRETQYF.

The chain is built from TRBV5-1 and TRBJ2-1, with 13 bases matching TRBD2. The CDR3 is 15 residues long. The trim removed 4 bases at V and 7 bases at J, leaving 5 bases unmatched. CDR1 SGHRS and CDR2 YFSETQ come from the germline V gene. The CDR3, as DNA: TGCGCCAGCAGCGACGGGACTAGCGGGATTAATGAGCAGTTCTTC. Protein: CASSDGTSGINEQFF.

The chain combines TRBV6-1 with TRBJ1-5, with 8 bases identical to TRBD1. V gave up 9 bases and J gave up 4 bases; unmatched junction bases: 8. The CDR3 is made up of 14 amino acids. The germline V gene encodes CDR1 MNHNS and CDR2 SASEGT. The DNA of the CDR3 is TGTGCCAGTCGACAGGGGCCAAAGAATCAGCCCCAGCATTTT. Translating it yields CASRQGPKNQPQHF.

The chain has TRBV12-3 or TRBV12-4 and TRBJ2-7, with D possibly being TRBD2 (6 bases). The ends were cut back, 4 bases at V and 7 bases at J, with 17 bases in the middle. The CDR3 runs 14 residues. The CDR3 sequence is CASSSPGAFGEQYF. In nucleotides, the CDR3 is TGTGCCAGCAGTTCCCCGGGAGCCTTCGGGGAGCAGTACTTC.

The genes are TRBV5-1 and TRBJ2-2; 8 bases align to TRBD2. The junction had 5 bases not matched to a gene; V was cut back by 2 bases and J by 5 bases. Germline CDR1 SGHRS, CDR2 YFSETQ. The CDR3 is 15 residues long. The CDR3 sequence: CASSFLAGSTGELFF. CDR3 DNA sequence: TGCGCCAGCAGCTTTTTAGCGGGAAGTACCGGGGAGCTGTTTTTT.

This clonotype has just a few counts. The CDR3: CASSQDYGGSYGYTF. The CDR3 region has the DNA TGCGCCAGCAGCCAAGATTACGGGGGCTCCTATGGCTACACCTTC. This chain links TRBV4-3 with TRBJ1-2, with TRBD1 as a possible D gene (6 bases). Trimming shortened V by 0 bases and J by 4 bases, and 12 bases separated the two germline ends. This CDR3 spans 15 amino acids. Germline lookup yields CDR1 LGHNA and CDR2 YSLEER.

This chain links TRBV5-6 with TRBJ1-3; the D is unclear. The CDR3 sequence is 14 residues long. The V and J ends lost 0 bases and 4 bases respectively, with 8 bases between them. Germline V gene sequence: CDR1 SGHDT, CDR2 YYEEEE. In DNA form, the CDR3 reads TGTGCCAGCAGCTTGGGACGGCACGGAAACACCATATATTTT. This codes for CASSLGRHGNTIYF.

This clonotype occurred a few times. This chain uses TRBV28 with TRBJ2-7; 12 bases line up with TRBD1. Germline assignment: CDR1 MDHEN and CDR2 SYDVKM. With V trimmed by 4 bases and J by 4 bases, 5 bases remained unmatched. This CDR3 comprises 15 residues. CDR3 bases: TGTGCCAGCAGTTCTTGGGACAGGGGGCTTTACGAGCAGTACTTC. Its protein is CASSSWDRGLYEQYF.

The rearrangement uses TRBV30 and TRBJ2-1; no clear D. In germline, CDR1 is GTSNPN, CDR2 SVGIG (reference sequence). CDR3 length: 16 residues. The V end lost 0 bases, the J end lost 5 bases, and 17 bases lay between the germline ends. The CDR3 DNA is TGTGCCTGGAGTGTACCACAAAACGCGCGAGACAATGAGCAGTTCTTC. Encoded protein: CAWSVPQNARDNEQFF.

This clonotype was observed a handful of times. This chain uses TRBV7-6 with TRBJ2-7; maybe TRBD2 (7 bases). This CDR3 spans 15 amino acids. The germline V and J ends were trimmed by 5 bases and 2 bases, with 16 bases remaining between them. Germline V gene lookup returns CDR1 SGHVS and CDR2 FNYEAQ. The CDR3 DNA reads TGTGCCAGCAGCCCTATCGGGGGGCCAGCCTACGAGCAGTACTTC. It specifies CASSPIGGPAYEQYF.

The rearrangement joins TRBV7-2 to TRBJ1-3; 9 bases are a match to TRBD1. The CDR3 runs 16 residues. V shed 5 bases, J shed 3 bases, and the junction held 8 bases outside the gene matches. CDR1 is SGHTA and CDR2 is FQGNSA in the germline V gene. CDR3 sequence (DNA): TGTGCCAGCAGCCCCTCACAGGGGGCAAGTGGAAACACCATATATTTT. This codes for CASSPSQGASGNTIYF. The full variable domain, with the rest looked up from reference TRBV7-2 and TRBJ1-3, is GAGVSQSPSNKVTEKGKDVELRCDPISGHTALYWYRQSLGQGLEFLIYFQGNSAPDKSGLPSDRFSAERTGGSVSTLTIQRTQQEDSAVYLCASSPSQGASGNTIYFGEGSWLTVV.

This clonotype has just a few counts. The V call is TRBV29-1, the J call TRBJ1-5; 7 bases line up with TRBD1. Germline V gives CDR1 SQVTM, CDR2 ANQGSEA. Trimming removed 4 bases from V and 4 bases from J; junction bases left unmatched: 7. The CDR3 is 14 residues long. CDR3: CSVVPTGINQPQHF. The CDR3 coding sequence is TGCAGCGTTGTCCCGACAGGGATTAATCAGCCCCAGCATTTT.

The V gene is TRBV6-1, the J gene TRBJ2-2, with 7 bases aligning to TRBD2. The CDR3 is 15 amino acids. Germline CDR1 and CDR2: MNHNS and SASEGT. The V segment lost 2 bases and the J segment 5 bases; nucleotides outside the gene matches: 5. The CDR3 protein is CASSEHWRETGELFF. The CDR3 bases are TGTGCCAGCAGTGAACACTGGCGGGAGACCGGGGAGCTGTTTTTT.